Detailed here is one T cell receptor beta chain. Antigen: not known. The data are from a study of identical twins. Findings and caveats of the study: Cord blood beta clonotypes present at high abundance carried fewer insertions; no such pattern appeared in memory repertoires. Twin pairs had excess sharing that was weaker in beta out-of-frame sequences.

Germline V CDR1 and CDR2: MGHRA, YSYEKL. Trimming shortened V by 1 base and J by 6 bases, and 10 bases separated the two germline ends. The CDR3 consists of 13 residues. The cDNA had a unique molecular identifier and a template-switch universal primer site. A single record per CDR3 protein comes from TCRdb applying MiXCR to the 5' RACE reads. There are about 700,000 distinct CDR3 sequences in the sample; 8% to 9% occur only once, and 0.98% lies in the top ten. The same sample was also studied in work on yellow fever vaccine responses in identical twins.

The chain joins TRBV4-1 to TRBJ2-7; D uncertain. The TCR sequence derives from a woman aged 18-35 years in good health. The material sequenced was PBMCs. The CDR3 bases are TGCGCCAGCAGCCAAGTAGATGGGGTCGAGCAGTACTTC. Translating it yields CASSQVDGVEQYF.